This T cell receptor (beta chain) appears in the sequencing data of a study of T cell repertoires in cytomegalovirus infection. As for the study in general: Shared public TCR beta signatures pointed to both CMV infection and a matching HLA type.

The sample holds a few counts of this clonotype. Its matching antigen is unknown. TCRdb reanalysed the reads using MiXCR and keeps one entry per CDR3 protein. The table lists hundreds of thousands of distinct CDR3 sequences, about 33% of them singletons. Sequencing was performed on cultured CD8+ T cells from PBMCs, taken from culture after CMV antigen stimulation. The clonotype comes from a human donor in good health (CMV status not recorded). Some clones in this sample may be carry-over from other donors' samples.

CDR3 sequence reads: CASSDINRYSNQPQHF. CDR3 nucleotides: TGTGCCAGCAGTGATATCAATCGGTATAGCAATCAGCCCCAGCATTTT. The V gene is TRBV6-1, the J gene TRBJ1-5; D is unclear. V dropped 3 bases and J dropped 0 bases, with 12 bases sitting between them. CDR1 is MNHNS, CDR2 SASEGT, per germline. CDR3 length: 16 amino acids.